These 2 T cell receptor beta chains were all obtained from the same sample, sequenced in a study of neurological immune-mediated disorders. TCRdb re-derived calls from the 5' RACE reads in MiXCR, one entry per CDR3 protein. This table holds more than 25,000 distinct CDR3 sequences, under 5% found once. Sequencing input: CD4+ T cells from blood. These receptors all stem from a woman between 40 and 55 years old in good health.

Many counts were recorded for this clonotype. The chain couples TRBV7-2 to TRBJ1-6; D is ambiguous. The CDR3 is 13 amino acids. Germline CDR1 reads SGHTA; CDR2 reads FQGNSA. V gave up 3 bases and J gave up 7 bases, with 7 bases separating them. CDR3 DNA sequence: TGTGCCAGCAGCTTTAACTTGAATTCACCCCTCCACTTT. Residues: CASSFNLNSPLHF.

This clonotype was seen many times. The genes are TRBV20-1 and TRBJ2-7; 13 positions match TRBD2. J lost 5 bases, V lost 6 bases, and 7 bases had no gene match. This CDR3 region has 14 residues. Germline V gene sequence: CDR1 DFQATT, CDR2 SNEGSKA (reference sequence). The CDR3 spells CSAERGLAGNEQYF. The CDR3 DNA reads as TGCAGTGCGGAACGGGGACTAGCGGGAAACGAGCAGTACTTC.